The source of this T cell receptor (beta chain) is a study of early T cells in non-severe SARS-CoV-2 infection. CDR3 size: 13 residues. Germline lookup yields CDR1 GTSNPN and CDR2 SVGIG (reference sequence). Trimming stripped 5 bases from V and 5 bases from J, with 16 bases between. This clonotype was recorded many times. One entry per CDR3 protein results from TCRdb running MiXCR on the 5' RACE reads. This sample has 75,000 to 80,000 distinct CDR3 sequences; 8.5% to 10% occur once, and the top ten carry approximately 5%. This receptor was obtained from an adult who was a healthcare worker with PCR-confirmed SARS-CoV-2 infection or an uninfected control (not recorded which). The rearrangement uses TRBV30 and TRBJ2-7, with a weak D call TRBD1 (6 bases). Input material: whole blood. This CDR3 reads CAWGPGVVNEQYF. DNA of the CDR3: TGTGCCTGGGGACCAGGGGTCGTCAACGAGCAGTACTTC. The complete variable domain, with remaining parts taken from reference TRBV30 and TRBJ2-7, reads SQTIHQWPATLVQPVGSPLSLECTVEGTSNPNLYWYRQAAGRGLQLLFYSVGIGQISSEVPQNLSASRPQDRQFILSSKKLLLSDSGFYLCAWGPGVVNEQYFGPGTRLTVT.